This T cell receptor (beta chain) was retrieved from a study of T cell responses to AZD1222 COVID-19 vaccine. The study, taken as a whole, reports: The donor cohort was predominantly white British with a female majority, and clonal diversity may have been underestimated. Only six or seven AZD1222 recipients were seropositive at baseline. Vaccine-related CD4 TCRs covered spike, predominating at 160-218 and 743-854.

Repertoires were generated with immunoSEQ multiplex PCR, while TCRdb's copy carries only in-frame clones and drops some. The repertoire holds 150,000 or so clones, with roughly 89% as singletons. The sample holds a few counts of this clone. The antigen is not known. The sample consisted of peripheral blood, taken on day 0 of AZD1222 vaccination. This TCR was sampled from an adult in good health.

CDR3 sequence reads: CATSDRVRLYGYTF. In DNA form, the CDR3 reads TGTGCCACCTCGGACAGGGTGAGGCTCTATGGCTACACCTTC. The V call is TRBV10-3, the J call TRBJ1-2, with 8 bases matching TRBD1. Germline V lookup: CDR1 ENHRY, CDR2 SYGVKD. The trim removed 10 bases at V and 4 bases at J, leaving 11 bases unmatched. CDR3 length equals 14 residues.